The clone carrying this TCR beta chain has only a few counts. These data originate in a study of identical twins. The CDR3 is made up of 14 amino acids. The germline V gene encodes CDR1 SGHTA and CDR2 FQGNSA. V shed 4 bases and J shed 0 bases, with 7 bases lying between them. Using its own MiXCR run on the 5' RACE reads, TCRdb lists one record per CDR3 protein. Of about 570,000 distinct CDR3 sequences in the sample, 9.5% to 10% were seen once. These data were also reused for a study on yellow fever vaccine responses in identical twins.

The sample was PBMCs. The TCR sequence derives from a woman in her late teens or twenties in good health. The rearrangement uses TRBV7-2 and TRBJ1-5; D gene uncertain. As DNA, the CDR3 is TGTGCCAGCAGCTACACCGATAGCAATCAGCCCCAGCATTTT. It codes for CASSYTDSNQPQHF. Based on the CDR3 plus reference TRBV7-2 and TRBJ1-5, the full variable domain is GAGVSQSPSNKVTEKGKDVELRCDPISGHTALYWYRQSLGQGLEFLIYFQGNSAPDKSGLPSDRFSAERTGGSVSTLTIQRTQQEDSAVYLCASSYTDSNQPQHFGDGTRLSIL.